These 3 T cell receptor beta chains originate from one sample sequenced in a study of technical replicates of blood from a handful of donors. The table came from immunoSEQ multiplex PCR; TCRdb's copy has only in-frame clones and leaves some out. The repertoire has some 12,000 clones, 92% of them found once; the top ten carry 8.5%. Sequencing used PBMCs. The receptors come from a human donor in good health.

V usage is TRBV28 and J usage is TRBJ1-3, with D maybe TRBD1 (5 bases). Trimming took off 7 bases at V and 0 bases at J, with 13 bases between the two ends. The CDR3 covers 15 residues. Looked up from germline, CDR1 is MDHEN and CDR2 is SYDVKM. For the CDR3, the DNA is TGTGCCAGCAACACCCAGGGTTTCTCTGGAAACACCATATATTTT. It encodes CASNTQGFSGNTIYF. Looking up the rest from reference TRBV28 and TRBJ1-3 gives the full variable domain: DVKVTQSSRYLVKRTGEKVFLECVQDMDHENMFWYRQDPGLGLRLIYFSYDVKMKEKGDIPEGYSVSREKKERFSLILESASTNQTSMYLCASNTQGFSGNTIYFGEGSWLTVV.

The genes are TRBV4-1 and TRBJ2-1; maybe TRBD1 (6 bases). From germline, CDR1 is MGHRA and CDR2 YSYEKL. The CDR3 totals 16 residues. Trimming removed 1 base at V and 8 bases at J, with 18 bases between. CDR3 nucleotide sequence: TGCGCCAGCAGCCAAGGGCTCGGGGACAAGACCGATGAGCAGTTCTTC. It specifies CASSQGLGDKTDEQFF.

The rearrangement uses TRBV5-4 and TRBJ2-2; TRBD2 aligns across 14 bases. The CDR3 extends over 17 amino acids. V gave up 4 bases and J gave up 1 base; unmatched junction bases: 3. CDR1 is SGHNT and CDR2 is YYREEE in the germline V gene (reference sequence). The CDR3 region is CASSVGLAGGNTGELFF. CDR3 in DNA: TGTGCCAGCAGCGTCGGACTAGCGGGGGGGAACACCGGGGAGCTGTTTTTT.